Here is one TCR beta chain with its context. As yet, its antigen is unknown. Use of 60 Vbeta and 13 Jbeta primers characterized the PCR. Some clones are missing from TCRdb's copy, which holds only in-frame ones; the method was immunoSEQ multiplex PCR. The data contain some 120,000 clones, around three quarters of them singletons. This specimen comes from a study of cytomegalovirus exposure and HLA in healthy donors. The study's findings and limits: Prediction of most subjects' HLA-A and HLA-B alleles by TCR beta sequences was reportedly accurate. In an earlier analysis, most TCR beta V segments were productive about 87% or about 30% of the time. Later analysis suggested links between common viral pathogens and several top significant clusters. There were some public TCRs occurring in many donors, but most TCR sequences were rare.

The V end was cut by 6 bases, the J end by 5 bases, with 13 bases between. The CDR3 totals 13 residues. Germline V CDR1 and CDR2: MNHEY, SVGAGI. This clonotype was sampled from a man aged 18 to 30 in good health and CMV-seronegative. The chain combines TRBV6-5 with TRBJ1-1; D is unresolved. The sample taken for sequencing was PBMCs. In nucleotides, the CDR3 is TGTGCCAGCAGATACGGGAGAGATACTGAAGCTTTCTTT. This encodes CASRYGRDTEAFF.